This T cell receptor beta chain was sequenced in a study of T cells after yellow fever vaccination. TCRdb used MiXCR to reprocess the 5' RACE reads, holding one entry per CDR3 protein. Of roughly 330,000 distinct CDR3 sequences in the sample, around 6.8% were seen once. The CDR3 has 14 amino acids. With 3 bases removed from V and 10 bases from J, the gap between germline ends came to 13 bases. The receptor was isolated from a young man who received the YFV17D yellow fever vaccine. The chain recombines TRBV12-3 or TRBV12-4 with TRBJ1-6; unclear D gene. The sample in question was PBMCs, obtained about 49 days after the first yellow fever vaccination. The chain's CDR3 is CASSLSLVGSPLHF. The CDR3 DNA reads TGTGCCAGCAGTTTGAGCCTAGTTGGGTCACCCCTCCACTTT.